Listed here are 21 T cell receptor beta chains from one sample, sequenced in a study of shared clonotypes between healthy human individuals. Produced via immunoSEQ multiplex PCR; TCRdb's table is partial and in-frame only. This sample has 1 million to 1.3 million clones, with more than 75% found just once. Material: memory CD4+ T cells from PBMCs. Subset noted: CD45RA-negative fraction. These receptors were obtained from a man aged 18 to 29 in good health. Some clones in this sample may be carry-over from other donors' samples.

This chain uses TRBV15 with TRBJ2-1; D is perhaps TRBD1 (5 bases). The V gene's germline CDR1 is LNHNV and CDR2 YYDKDF (reference sequence). The CDR3 length is 17 residues. Trimming removed 6 bases at V and 8 bases at J, with 26 bases between. The CDR3 nucleotides read TGTGCCACCAGGCGGCGATCTAACACCGGAAGCAGGGATGAGCAGTTCTTC. As protein: CATRRRSNTGSRDEQFF.

V usage is TRBV5-1 and J usage is TRBJ2-2; the match to TRBD2 covers 10 bases. This CDR3 region has 14 residues. V was pared by 5 bases and J by 5 bases, with 3 bases of the junction left unmatched. From germline, CDR1 is SGHRS and CDR2 YFSETQ. CDR3 amino acids: CASRLAGATGELFF. CDR3 in DNA: TGCGCCAGCAGGCTAGCGGGAGCTACCGGGGAGCTGTTTTTT.

This clone was counted many times. V gene TRBV5-6 combines with J gene TRBJ2-7; D is ambiguous. The CDR3 runs 13 residues. CDR1 is SGHDT, CDR2 YYEEEE, per germline. The V gene lost 1 base and the J gene lost 3 bases, with 8 bases spanning the gap. As DNA, the CDR3 is TGTGCCAGCAGCTTGCGCAGCCTCTACGAGCAGTACTTC. This codes for CASSLRSLYEQYF.

The V call is TRBV19, the J call TRBJ1-4, with D possibly TRBD1 on 6 matching bases. This CDR3 has 15 residues. V lost 5 bases and J lost 7, with 17 bases in between. Germline CDR1 is LNHDA and CDR2 is SQIVND (reference sequence). The CDR3 loop is CASSPQQGSGEKLFF. The DNA for the CDR3 is TGTGCCAGTAGTCCCCAACAGGGATCTGGTGAAAAACTGTTTTTT.

This rearrangement joins TRBV28 to TRBJ2-3, with 7 bases matching TRBD1. Germline V gene sequence: CDR1 MDHEN, CDR2 SYDVKM. The CDR3 runs to 16 residues. After removal of 6 bases from V and 5 bases from J, the junction contained 14 bases not matched to a gene. CDR3 nucleotides: TGTGCCAGCAGCGCGCTGACAGGGCTTGTGGTAGATACGCAGTATTTT. It specifies CASSALTGLVVDTQYF.

The chain recombines TRBV7-8 with TRBJ2-5; unclear D gene. Trimming cost V 4 bases and J 4 bases, with 4 bases left between them. In germline, CDR1 is SGHVS, CDR2 FQNEAQ. This CDR3 spans 11 amino acids. The CDR3: CASSSGETQYF. DNA of the CDR3: TGTGCCAGCAGCTCGGGAGAGACCCAGTACTTC.

The V gene is TRBV7-2, the J gene TRBJ2-5, with 14 nucleotides matching TRBD2. The CDR3 contains 18 residues. Germline V gene lookup returns CDR1 SGHTA and CDR2 FQGNSA. V trimming: 5 bases; J trimming: 3 bases; junction bases outside the gene matches: 11. The CDR3 coding sequence is TGTGCCAGCAGCCCGAGGACTAGCGGGAGGTTATTAAAAGAGACCCAGTACTTC. It encodes CASSPRTSGRLLKETQYF.

V usage is TRBV28 and J usage is TRBJ1-5, with TRBD1 matching over 7 bases. There are 14 residues in the CDR3. The germline gives CDR1 MDHEN, CDR2 SYDVKM. The trim removed 6 bases at V and 10 bases at J, leaving 12 bases unmatched. The CDR3 loop is CASSLGNRGSPQHF. CDR3 in DNA: TGTGCCAGCAGCCTTGGGAACAGGGGTAGCCCCCAGCATTTT.

V and J are TRBV13 and TRBJ1-5; D call uncertain. V lost 2 bases, J lost 7 bases, and 9 bases lay in between. The germline gives CDR1 PRHDT, CDR2 FYEKMQ (reference sequence). The CDR3 is 13 residues long. CDR3 loop: CASSLNKGQPQHF. The CDR3 nucleotides are TGTGCCAGCAGCTTAAATAAAGGGCAGCCCCAGCATTTT.

The chain employs TRBV29-1 and TRBJ1-2, with TRBD1 matching 8 bases. Germline values: CDR1 SQVTM, CDR2 ANQGSEA. V trimming: 6 bases; J trimming: 6 bases; junction bases outside the gene matches: 3. The CDR3 contains 11 residues. CDR3 sequence reads: CSVGQGDGYTF. The CDR3 nucleotides read TGCAGCGTAGGACAGGGAGATGGCTACACCTTC.

The chain has TRBV28 and TRBJ1-2; D remains ambiguous. The CDR3 is 13 residues long. Between the trimmed V and J ends, which lost 1 base and 6 bases, there was a span of 9 bases. Germline lookup yields CDR1 MDHEN and CDR2 SYDVKM. The CDR3 reads CASSLSGVNGYTF. CDR3 in DNA: TGTGCCAGCAGTTTATCGGGAGTAAATGGCTACACCTTC.

The chain couples TRBV5-6 to TRBJ2-7, with 8 bases matching TRBD2. Germline V gives CDR1 SGHDT, CDR2 YYEEEE. The CDR3 covers 14 residues. V was pared by 4 bases and J by 0 bases, with 3 bases of the junction left unmatched. In DNA form, the CDR3 reads TGTGCCAGCAGCGTTAGCGGGGCCTCCTACGAGCAGTACTTC. It specifies CASSVSGASYEQYF.

This clone was picked up a small number of times. The chain couples TRBV11-2 to TRBJ1-2; 8 bases map to TRBD1. Trimming at V came to 3 bases and at J to 1 base, leaving 1 base not matched to a gene. Germline V lookup: CDR1 SGHAT, CDR2 FQNNGV. The CDR3 has 14 amino acids. CDR3: CASSFDRGNYGYTF. The CDR3 region has the DNA TGTGCCAGCAGCTTTGACAGGGGTAACTATGGCTACACCTTC.

The chain links TRBV2 to TRBJ2-4; tentatively, D is TRBD2 (5 bases). V lost 6 bases to trimming and J lost 0 bases, with 6 bases between them. The CDR3 is made up of 13 amino acids. Germline CDR1 is SNHLY and CDR2 is FYNNEI. The CDR3 DNA reads as TGTGCCAGCAGGAGGGTAGCCAAAAACATTCAGTACTTC. Protein: CASRRVAKNIQYF.

The chain joins TRBV21-1 to TRBJ1-1. TRBV21-1 is recorded as a pseudogene. The CDR3 has 15 residues. The CDR3 reads CASSKSSKGNTEAFF. Written as DNA, the CDR3 is TGTGCCAGCAGCAAATCATCCAAGGGGAACACTGAAGCTTTCTTT.

The chain uses TRBV7-2 and TRBJ2-7; 9 nucleotides match TRBD2. The V segment lost 5 bases and the J segment 3 bases; nucleotides outside the gene matches: 8. The CDR3 runs to 15 residues. The germline V gene encodes CDR1 SGHTA and CDR2 FQGNSA. The DNA of the CDR3 is TGTGCCAGCAGCCCCCGCTTAGCGGGAGACTACGAGCAGTACTTC. Translated, it gives CASSPRLAGDYEQYF.

This chain uses TRBV19 with TRBJ1-5; D call uncertain. Germline V gene lookup returns CDR1 LNHDA and CDR2 SQIVND (reference sequence). This CDR3 region has 16 residues. Trimming removed 7 bases from V and 4 bases from J, with 20 bases in between. CDR3 protein: CASTSGGVVRNQPQHF. In nucleotides, the CDR3 is TGTGCCAGTACCTCCGGCGGGGTAGTGAGAAATCAGCCCCAGCATTTT.

J is TRBJ2-1 and V is TRBV7-3, with no clear D. CDR1 and CDR2 (germline): SGHTA, FQGTGA. Deletions cut 4 bases from V and 6 bases from J, with 19 bases between. This CDR3 has 16 amino acids. CDR3 amino acids: CASSSRVGLLSNEQFF. The CDR3 bases are TGTGCCAGCAGCTCCCGGGTCGGTTTACTTAGCAATGAGCAGTTCTTC.

The rearrangement uses TRBV9 and TRBJ2-3, with D perhaps matching TRBD1 or TRBD2 (5 bases each). The CDR3 has 15 amino acids. Germline lookup yields CDR1 SGDLS and CDR2 YYNGEE. The germline V and J ends were trimmed by 3 bases and 3 bases, with 14 bases remaining between them. CDR3 sequence reads: CASSARARGTDTQYF. In nucleotides, the CDR3 is TGTGCCAGCAGCGCTAGAGCGAGGGGAACAGATACGCAGTATTTT.

In the case of this clone: One junction end does not reproduce the germline sequence, and a read error may be involved. The genes are TRBV10-3 and TRBJ1-1; the D is unclear. CDR3 size: 13 residues. Per germline, CDR1 ENHRY and CDR2 SYGVKD. The CDR3 sequence: CAITEDGYTEAFF. The CDR3 nucleotides are TGTGCCATCACTGAGGACGGGTACACTGAAGCTTTCTTT.

The chain has TRBV7-2 and TRBJ2-1; a possible D gene is TRBD2 (6 bases). Germline CDR1 reads SGHTA; CDR2 reads FQGNSA. The germline V and J ends were trimmed by 4 bases and 2 bases, with 15 bases remaining between them. This CDR3 region has 16 residues. The CDR3 spells CASSYVGGNAYNEQFF. CDR3 nucleotide sequence: TGTGCCAGCAGCTACGTTGGCGGGAACGCCTACAATGAGCAGTTCTTC. Drawing the rest from reference TRBV7-2 and TRBJ2-1, the complete variable domain is GAGVSQSPSNKVTEKGKDVELRCDPISGHTALYWYRQSLGQGLEFLIYFQGNSAPDKSGLPSDRFSAERTGGSVSTLTIQRTQQEDSAVYLCASSYVGGNAYNEQFFGPGTRLTVL.